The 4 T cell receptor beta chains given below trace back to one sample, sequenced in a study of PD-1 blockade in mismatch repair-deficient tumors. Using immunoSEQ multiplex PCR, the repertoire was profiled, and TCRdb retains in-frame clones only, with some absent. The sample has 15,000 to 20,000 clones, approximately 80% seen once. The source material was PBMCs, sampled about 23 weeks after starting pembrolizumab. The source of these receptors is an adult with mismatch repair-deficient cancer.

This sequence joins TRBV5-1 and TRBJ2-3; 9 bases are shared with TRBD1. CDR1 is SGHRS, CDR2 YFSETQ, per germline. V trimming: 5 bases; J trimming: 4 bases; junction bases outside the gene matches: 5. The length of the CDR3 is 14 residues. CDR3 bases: TGCGCCAGCAGAAGGGGACAGGGACCAGATACGCAGTATTTT. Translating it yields CASRRGQGPDTQYF.

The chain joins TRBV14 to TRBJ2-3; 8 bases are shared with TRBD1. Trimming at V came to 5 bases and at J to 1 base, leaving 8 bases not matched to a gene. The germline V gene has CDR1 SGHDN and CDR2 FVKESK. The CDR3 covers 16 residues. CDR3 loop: CASSLYRGFGTDTQYF. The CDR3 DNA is TGTGCCAGCAGCTTGTACAGGGGGTTTGGCACAGATACGCAGTATTTT.

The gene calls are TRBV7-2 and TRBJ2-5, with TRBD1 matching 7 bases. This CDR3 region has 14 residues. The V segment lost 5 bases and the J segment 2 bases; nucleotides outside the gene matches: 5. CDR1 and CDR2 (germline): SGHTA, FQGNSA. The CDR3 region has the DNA TGTGCCAGCAGCGGACAGGTGGGGCAAGAGACCCAGTACTTC. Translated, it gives CASSGQVGQETQYF.

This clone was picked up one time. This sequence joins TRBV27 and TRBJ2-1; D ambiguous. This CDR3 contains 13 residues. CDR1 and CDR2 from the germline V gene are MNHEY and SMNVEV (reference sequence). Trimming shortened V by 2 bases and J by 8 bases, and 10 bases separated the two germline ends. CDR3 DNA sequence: TGTGCCAGCAGTTTACCCCACGAGCATGAGCAGTTCTTC. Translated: CASSLPHEHEQFF.